Each of the 5 T cell receptor beta chains below was sequenced from the same sample in a study of cytomegalovirus exposure and HLA in healthy donors. The PCR made use of 60 Vbeta and 13 Jbeta primers. The method was immunoSEQ multiplex PCR; TCRdb's version includes in-frame clones alone and lacks a portion of them. The sample lists over 150,000 clones; 82% were seen once. The sample was PBMCs. These TCRs come from a man aged 50-60 years in good health and CMV-seropositive.

The chain links TRBV5-1 to TRBJ2-5; D is perhaps TRBD1 (5 bases). The tail of the sequence fits TRBJ2-7 better, so the J call may be wrong. The germline V gene encodes CDR1 SGHRS and CDR2 YFSETQ. The length of the CDR3 is 15 residues. Written as DNA, the CDR3 is TGCGCCAGCAGCTTGACAGGCCCCTTCTCCTACGAGCAGTACTTC. Translated: CASSLTGPFSYEQYF.

V is TRBV5-1 and J is TRBJ1-2; 8 bases match TRBD1. The germline gives CDR1 SGHRS, CDR2 YFSETQ. The CDR3 is made up of 15 amino acids. The trim removed 3 bases at V and 7 bases at J, leaving 11 bases unmatched. The chain's CDR3 is CASSSNGGQGSGYTF. In nucleotides, the CDR3 is TGCGCCAGCAGCTCTAATGGCGGACAGGGAAGTGGCTACACCTTC.

The J gene is TRBJ2-2, the V gene TRBV11-2; 7 bases agree with TRBD2. This CDR3 has 13 amino acids. Germline V lookup: CDR1 SGHAT, CDR2 FQNNGV. J gave up 6 bases and V 4 bases, and 2 bases lay outside the gene matches. The CDR3 DNA follows: TGTGCCAGCAGCTGGACTAGATCCGGGGAGCTGTTTTTT. Encoded protein: CASSWTRSGELFF.

The chain joins TRBV6-5 to TRBJ1-2, with TRBD1 matching over 7 bases. Germline CDR1 reads MNHEY; CDR2 reads SVGAGI. Losses at the gene ends were 6 bases for V and 2 bases for J; bases not matched to a gene: 6. This CDR3 has 14 amino acids. The CDR3 sequence is CASRSGGTNYGYTF. CDR3 coding DNA: TGTGCCAGCAGATCAGGGGGAACAAACTATGGCTACACCTTC.

The genes are TRBV14 and TRBJ2-4, with D perhaps TRBD1 (6 bases). Per the germline V gene, CDR1 is SGHDN and CDR2 is FVKESK. Trimming took off 0 bases at V and 12 bases at J, with 12 bases between the two ends. The CDR3 sequence is 13 residues long. The CDR3 here is CASSQDQGGCQYF. The CDR3 DNA sequence: TGTGCCAGCAGCCAAGATCAAGGGGGATGTCAGTACTTC.